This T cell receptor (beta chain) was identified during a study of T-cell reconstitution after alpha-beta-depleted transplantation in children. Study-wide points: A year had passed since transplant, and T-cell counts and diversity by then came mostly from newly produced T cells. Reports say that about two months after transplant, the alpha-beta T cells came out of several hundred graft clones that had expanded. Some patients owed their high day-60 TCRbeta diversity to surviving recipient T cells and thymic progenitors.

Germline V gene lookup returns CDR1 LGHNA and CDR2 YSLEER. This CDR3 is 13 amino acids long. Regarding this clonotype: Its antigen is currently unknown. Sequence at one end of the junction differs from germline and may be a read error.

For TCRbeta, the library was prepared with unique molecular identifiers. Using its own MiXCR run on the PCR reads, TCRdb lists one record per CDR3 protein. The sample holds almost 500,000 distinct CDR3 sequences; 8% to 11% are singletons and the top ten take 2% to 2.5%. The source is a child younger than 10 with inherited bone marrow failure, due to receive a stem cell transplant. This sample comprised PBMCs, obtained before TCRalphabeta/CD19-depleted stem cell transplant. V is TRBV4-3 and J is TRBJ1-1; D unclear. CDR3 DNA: TGCGCCAGCAGCCCGGAAGGGAACCCTGAAGCTTTCTTT. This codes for CASSPEGNPEAFF.